The 20 T cell receptor beta chains below come from one sample, sequenced in a study of CD8+ T cells in alopecia areata. Sequencing used cDNA as its template, made by extracting RNA and reverse transcribing it. The assay was immunoSEQ multiplex PCR, and TCRdb's table has in-frame clones only and misses some. The repertoire holds 150,000 or so clones, with around 47% as singletons. The specimen sequenced was CD4+ T cells sorted from blood. The receptors shown here come from a human donor with alopecia areata.

The CDR3, as DNA: TGCGCCAGCAGCTTGGGTCTGGCGTCCGAGCAGTACTTC. It specifies CASSLGLASEQYF. V usage is TRBV5-1 and J usage is TRBJ2-7, with D unresolved. The CDR3 covers 13 residues. Between the trimmed V and J ends, which lost 0 bases and 6 bases, there was a span of 10 bases. CDR1 SGHRS and CDR2 YFSETQ come from the germline V gene.

This clone was counted only a few times. The V gene is TRBV9, the J gene TRBJ2-5; no reliable D call. The CDR3 covers 12 residues. Between the trimmed V and J ends, which lost 0 bases and 4 bases, there was a span of 4 bases. Germline loops: CDR1 SGDLS, CDR2 YYNGEE. The CDR3 DNA reads TGTGCCAGCAGCGTAGCGGGAGAGACCCAGTACTTC. This codes for CASSVAGETQYF. Supplemented by reference TRBV9 and TRBJ2-5, the full variable domain reads DSGVTQTPKHLITATGQRVTLRCSPRSGDLSVYWYQQSLDQGLQFLIQYYNGEERAKGNILERFSAQQFPDLHSELNLSSLELGDSALYFCASSVAGETQYFGPGTRLLVL.

V gene TRBV15 combines with J gene TRBJ2-7; maybe TRBD2 (5 bases). The V gene lost 8 bases and the J gene lost 0 bases, with 14 bases spanning the gap. The CDR3 contains 14 residues. CDR1 is LNHNV and CDR2 is YYDKDF in the germline V gene (reference sequence). In DNA form, the CDR3 reads TGTGCCACCGCGGCGGGTGACGGCTCCTACGAGCAGTACTTC. This sequence encodes CATAAGDGSYEQYF.

This chain links TRBV2 with TRBJ1-1; D unclear. Germline V gene data show CDR1 as SNHLY and CDR2 as FYNNEI. CDR3 length: 11 residues. The ends were cut back, 6 bases at V and 2 bases at J, with 4 bases in the middle. The DNA for the CDR3 is TGTGCCAGCAGGGGCAACACTGAAGCTTTCTTT. This sequence encodes CASRGNTEAFF.

The V gene is TRBV5-1, the J gene TRBJ1-2, with 7 bases that match TRBD1. This CDR3 is built from 13 residues. The V gene end was trimmed by 4 bases and the J gene end by 2 bases; junction bases not matched to a gene: 2. Germline CDR1 is SGHRS and CDR2 is YFSETQ. The CDR3: CASSRGQNYGYTF. The CDR3 DNA follows: TGCGCCAGCAGCCGGGGACAGAACTATGGCTACACCTTC.

The V and J genes are TRBV18 and TRBJ1-1; no clear D. Germline CDR1 and CDR2: KGHSH and LQKENI. The CDR3 is 12 amino acids. Trimming stripped 3 bases from V and 4 bases from J, with 6 bases between. The CDR3 bases are TGTGCCAGCTCACCCGCGACCACTGAAGCTTTCTTT. This encodes CASSPATTEAFF.

In its sample, this clone was seen a few times. V gene TRBV30 combines with J gene TRBJ1-1; 8 bases are shared with TRBD1. CDR1 is GTSNPN, CDR2 SVGIG, per germline (reference sequence). Trimming cost V 7 bases and J 0 bases; bases outside gene matches: 7. The CDR3 has 14 residues. The CDR3 coding sequence is TGTGCCTCTGACAGGGGAAGTTTGAACACTGAAGCTTTCTTT. It translates to CASDRGSLNTEAFF.

This clone appeared a few times. V usage is TRBV6-5 and J usage is TRBJ2-5, with D unclear. CDR3 length: 15 residues. Germline V gene data show CDR1 as MNHEY and CDR2 as SVGAGI. The V end was cut by 5 bases, the J end by 5 bases, with 18 bases between. The CDR3 sequence: CASSPTWGGWETQYF. In DNA form, the CDR3 reads TGTGCCAGCAGTCCCACATGGGGTGGGTGGGAGACCCAGTACTTC.

This chain links TRBV4-1 with TRBJ2-2; no firm D call. The CDR3 consists of 15 residues. The germline V gene encodes CDR1 MGHRA and CDR2 YSYEKL. V was pared by 0 bases and J by 6 bases, with 11 bases between. CDR3 sequence (DNA): TGCGCCAGCAGCCAAGAACCGGTTCGCCCCGGGGAGCTGTTTTTT. This encodes CASSQEPVRPGELFF.

The rearrangement uses TRBV7-2 and TRBJ2-1, with 10 bases that match TRBD2. Germline CDR1 is SGHTA and CDR2 is FQGNSA. This CDR3 spans 15 amino acids. Germline trimming cut 1 base from V and 6 bases from J; bases unmatched to any gene: 3. The DNA for the CDR3 is TGTGCCAGCAGCTTAGAGGCTAGCGGGAGCAATGAGCAGTTCTTC. Its translation: CASSLEASGSNEQFF.

This clone came up a few times. This rearrangement joins TRBV29-1 to TRBJ2-3, with a possible D match to TRBD2 (6 bases). The CDR3 sequence is 14 residues long. Per germline, CDR1 SQVTM and CDR2 ANQGSEA. Trimming took off 3 bases at V and 4 bases at J, with 14 bases between the two ends. The CDR3 coding sequence is TGCAGCGTTGAGTCGGGAGTCTCCCCAGATACGCAGTATTTT. It is translated as CSVESGVSPDTQYF.

This clone was counted between two and nine times. This chain connects TRBV6-5 to TRBJ2-3; D is unclear. V lost 5 bases to trimming and J lost 2 bases, with 8 bases between them. Germline-derived CDR1 and CDR2 are MNHEY and SVGAGI. There are 13 residues in the CDR3. The CDR3 region is CASSGITTDTQYF. The CDR3 DNA is TGTGCCAGCAGTGGCATTACCACAGATACGCAGTATTTT.

The rearrangement uses TRBV11-1 and TRBJ2-5; a weak D match, TRBD1 (5 bases). The CDR3 extends over 13 amino acids. Trimming pared 5 bases from V and 4 bases from J, leaving 11 bases between. Germline CDR1 reads SGHAT; CDR2 reads FQDESV (reference sequence). In nucleotides, the CDR3 is TGTGCCAGCAGCCTCGACAGTCCAGAGACCCAGTACTTC. Protein product: CASSLDSPETQYF.

This rearrangement joins TRBV28 to TRBJ2-7; the match to TRBD1 covers 8 bases. Looked up from germline, CDR1 is MDHEN and CDR2 is SYDVKM. The CDR3 contains 14 residues. V lost 6 bases to trimming and J lost 2 bases; unmatched junction nucleotides: 6. The CDR3 sequence is CASRPRDRTYEQYF. The CDR3 DNA is TGTGCCAGCAGACCACGGGACAGGACCTACGAGCAGTACTTC. Together with reference TRBV28 and TRBJ2-7, the CDR3 gives the full variable domain: DVKVTQSSRYLVKRTGEKVFLECVQDMDHENMFWYRQDPGLGLRLIYFSYDVKMKEKGDIPEGYSVSREKKERFSLILESASTNQTSMYLCASRPRDRTYEQYFGPGTRLTVT.

V usage is TRBV20-1 and J usage is TRBJ2-5; D remains ambiguous. V was cut by 3 bases and J by 3 bases, with 5 bases left in between. The germline gives CDR1 DFQATT, CDR2 SNEGSKA (reference sequence). CDR3 length: 11 residues. As DNA, the CDR3 is TGCAGTGCTAGCCTAAAAGAGACCCAGTACTTC. This sequence encodes CSASLKETQYF.

The chain employs TRBV27 and TRBJ2-1, with D possibly being TRBD1 (6 bases). There are 14 residues in the CDR3. Per the germline V gene, CDR1 is MNHEY and CDR2 is SMNVEV (reference sequence). Between the trimmed V and J ends, which lost 4 bases and 4 bases, there was a span of 11 bases. The CDR3 coding sequence is TGTGCCAGCAGTTCGGGACAAACTTACAATGAGCAGTTCTTC. Protein sequence: CASSSGQTYNEQFF.

V is TRBV27 and J is TRBJ2-1; 11 nucleotides agree with TRBD2. CDR1 MNHEY and CDR2 SMNVEV come from the germline V gene (reference sequence). CDR3 length equals 17 residues. V lost 6 bases, J lost 4 bases, and 11 bases stayed unmatched. The chain's CDR3 is CASSQGAVAGGYNEQFF. In nucleotides, the CDR3 is TGTGCCAGCAGCCAGGGGGCAGTAGCGGGAGGGTACAATGAGCAGTTCTTC.

CDR3 residues: CSPREPGTEAFF. In DNA form, the CDR3 reads TGCAGCCCTAGAGAACCGGGCACTGAAGCTTTCTTT. The genes are TRBV29-1 and TRBJ1-1; no firm D call. This CDR3 contains 12 residues. The germline V gene encodes CDR1 SQVTM and CDR2 ANQGSEA. The V gene lost 8 bases and the J gene lost 4 bases, with 14 bases spanning the gap.

This chain joins TRBV28 and TRBJ2-7; TRBD2 aligns across 9 bases. Germline trimming cut 7 bases from V and 6 bases from J; bases unmatched to any gene: 13. The CDR3 consists of 15 residues. Germline CDR1 is MDHEN and CDR2 is SYDVKM. The chain's CDR3 is CASTLAGVLIGEQYF. The CDR3 DNA reads as TGTGCCAGCACCTTAGCGGGAGTATTGATTGGCGAGCAGTACTTC.

V is TRBV28 and J is TRBJ2-5; 10 bases are shared with TRBD1. The CDR3 length is 15 residues. V lost 5 bases, J lost 5 bases, and 8 bases stayed unmatched. The V gene's germline CDR1 is MDHEN and CDR2 SYDVKM. CDR3 DNA sequence: TGTGCCAGCAGTCCGTCGGGACAGGGGCTGGAGACCCAGTACTTC. This sequence encodes CASSPSGQGLETQYF.